This T cell receptor beta chain was identified in a study of blood T cell repertoires in COVID-19. The wider study: Both acute and convalescent COVID-19 samples were obtained from the United States, Italy and Spain.

This CDR3 spans 18 amino acids. Germline CDR1 is SGHTA and CDR2 is FQGNSA. The J segment lost 0 bases and the V segment lost 6 bases, leaving 8 bases of the junction unmatched. Sequencing was performed with immunoSEQ multiplex PCR; in TCRdb, only in-frame clones are kept and a portion is missing. The sample lists 100,000 to 150,000 clones, around 83% occurring once. Sequenced material: peripheral blood. The chain links TRBV7-2 to TRBJ1-4; 12 bases fit TRBD1. The clonotype originates from a man in his sixties with acute or convalescent COVID-19. The DNA for the CDR3 is TGTGCCAGCAGGCCGGCGGGACAGGGGGCCGCAACTAATGAAAAACTGTTTTTT. Its protein product is CASRPAGQGAATNEKLFF.